Listed below are T cell receptor beta chains from one sample, sequenced in a study of blood T cells in healthy people across ages. One entry per CDR3 protein results from TCRdb running MiXCR on the 5' RACE reads. Counted here are some 780,000 distinct CDR3 sequences, roughly three fifths occurring once; the ten biggest clones make up 25% to 30%. Sequencing was done on a sample of blood. The source of these receptors is a man in his forties or fifties in good health. Each CDR3 is given with its conserved first and last residue. The D gene is left open where the match is weak. The size entry is marked missing in some rows and otherwise reads once, few, many or a size class.

>-|-|15|TRBJ1-6|TRBV20-1
TGCAGTGCTAGAGAGCCGGGCCGCAATAATTCACCCCTCCACTTT
CSAREPGRNNSPLHF
>-|few|15|TRBJ2-3|TRBV27
TGTGCCAGCAGTACCCAGGGCCCTTTTGGCGATACGCAGTATTTT
CASSTQGPFGDTQYF
>-|-|16|TRBJ2-1|TRBV7-3
TGTGCCAGCAGCGCCCTAGGGGGGGGAGTACACAATGAGCAGTTCTTC
CASSALGGGVHNEQFF
>-|-|14|TRBJ2-3|TRBV18
TGTGCCAGCTCACCCCGACAGGTTTCAGATACGCAGTATTTT
CASSPRQVSDTQYF
>-|-|16|TRBJ2-5|TRBV20-1
TGCAGTGCCCCTCGGAAACGGGAGCTAATGGGCGAGACCCAGTACTTC
CSAPRKRELMGETQYF
>-|few|13|TRBJ2-1|TRBV29-1
TGCAGCGTTACTTTCAATTCGGCGGGGATACAGTTCTTC
CSVTFNSAGIQFF
>-|-|14|TRBJ2-7|TRBV20-1
TGCAGTGCTAGCCCCCCGGGCGGGGTCCGCGAGCAGTACTTC
CSASPPGGVREQYF
>-|-|14|TRBJ2-7|TRBV10-3
TGTGCCGTCAGTGAGTCGCTTTTTTTCGACGAGCAGTACTTC
CAVSESLFFDEQYF
>-|few|16|TRBJ2-1|TRBV29-1
TGCAGCGTTGAAGTGGGGCTAGCTGGGTCCTACAATGAGCAGTTCTTC
CSVEVGLAGSYNEQFF
>TRBD1|-|18|TRBJ2-7|TRBV3-1
TGTGCCAGCAGCCAAGAGGGGAGGACAGGGAGAATAGTCTACGAGCAGTACTTC
CASSQEGRTGRIVYEQYF
>-|-|16|TRBJ2-1|TRBV16
TGTGCCAGCAGCCAATCGCCCAGGTGGGGGCACAATGAGCAGTTCTTC
CASSQSPRWGHNEQFF
>-|once|12|TRBJ2-7|TRBV6-1
TGTGCCAGCGACGGGAACCTCTACGAGCAGTACTTC
CASDGNLYEQYF
>-|few|16|TRBJ1-2|TRBV6-5
TGTGCCAGCAGTACACAGGTGCGCGGACCTAACTATGGCTACACCTTC
CASSTQVRGPNYGYTF